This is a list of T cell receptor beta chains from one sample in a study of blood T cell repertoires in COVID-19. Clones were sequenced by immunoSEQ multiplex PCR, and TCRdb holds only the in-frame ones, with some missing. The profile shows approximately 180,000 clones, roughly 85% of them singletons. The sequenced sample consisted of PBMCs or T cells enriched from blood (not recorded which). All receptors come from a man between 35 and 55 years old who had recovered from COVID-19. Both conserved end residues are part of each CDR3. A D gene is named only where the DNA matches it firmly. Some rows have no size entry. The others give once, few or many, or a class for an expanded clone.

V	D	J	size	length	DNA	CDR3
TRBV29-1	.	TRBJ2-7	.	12	TGCAGCGTTTGGCGGGGAGGGGGCGAGCAGTACTTC	CSVWRGGGEQYF
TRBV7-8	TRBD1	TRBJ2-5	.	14	TGTGCCAGCACCAGGGGGCACCTGGGAGAGACCCAGTACTTC	CASTRGHLGETQYF
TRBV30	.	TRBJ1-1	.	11	TGTGCCTGGAGTGTACGAGCCGAAGCTTTCTTT	CAWSVRAEAFF
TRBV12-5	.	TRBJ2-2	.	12	TGTGCTAGTGGTGGCTGGACCGGGGAGCTGTTTTTT	CASGGWTGELFF
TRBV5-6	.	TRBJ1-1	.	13	TGTGCCAGCAGCTTGGGGCCGTCCACTGAAGCTTTCTTT	CASSLGPSTEAFF
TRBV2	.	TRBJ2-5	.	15	TGTGCCAGCAGTGAAGCCCCACAGGTGCAGGAGACCCAGTACTTC	CASSEAPQVQETQYF
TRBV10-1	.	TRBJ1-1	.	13	TGCGCCAGCAGCGCTCCGGTGAACACTGAAGCTTTCTTT	CASSAPVNTEAFF
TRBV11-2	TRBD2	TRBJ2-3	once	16	TGTGCCAGCAGCGCCGGACTAGCGGGGACCACAGATACGCAGTATTTT	CASSAGLAGTTDTQYF
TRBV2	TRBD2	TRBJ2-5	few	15	TGTGCCAGCAGCCAACTAGCGGGAGTTGCGGAGACCCAGTACTTC	CASSQLAGVAETQYF
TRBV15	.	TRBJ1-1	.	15	TGTGCCACCAGCTGGGAGGACAACTTAAACACTGAAGCTTTCTTT	CATSWEDNLNTEAFF
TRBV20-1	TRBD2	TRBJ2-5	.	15	TGCAGTGCTAGTCTGGGCGGGGGGGTACAAGAGACCCAGTACTTC	CSASLGGGVQETQYF
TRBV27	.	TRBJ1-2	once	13	TGTGCCAGCAGTTTGTCCCCTTTCTATGGCTACACCTTC	CASSLSPFYGYTF
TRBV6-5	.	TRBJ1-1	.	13	TGTGCCAGCAGCCCCGGCCCGGGGACTGAAGCTTTCTTT	CASSPGPGTEAFF
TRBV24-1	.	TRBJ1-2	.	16	TGTGCCACCAGTGCAAGCTCGTTAGGTCCGGGGTATGGCTACACCTTC	CATSASSLGPGYGYTF
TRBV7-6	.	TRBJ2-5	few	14	TGTGCCAGCAGCTTACAGGGGGGTGCGGAGACCCAGTACTTC	CASSLQGGAETQYF
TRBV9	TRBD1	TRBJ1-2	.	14	TGTGCCAGCAGCGTAGGGACAGGAGGGTATGGCTACACCTTC	CASSVGTGGYGYTF
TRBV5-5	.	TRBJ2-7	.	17	TGTGCCAGCAGCCCCCCCGGGAATACCGGACGATCCTACGAGCAGTACTTC	CASSPPGNTGRSYEQYF
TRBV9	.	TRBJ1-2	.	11	TGTGCCAGCAGCACGGGTTATGGCTACACCTTC	CASSTGYGYTF
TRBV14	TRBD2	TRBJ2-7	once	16	TGTGCCAGCAGCCAGAGGGGAGCGGGAGCGACGCACGAGCAGTACTTC	CASSQRGAGATHEQYF
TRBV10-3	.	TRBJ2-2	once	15	TGTGCCTCCGCGGCGGGGTTAAGGGACACCGGGGAGCTGTTTTTT	CASAAGLRDTGELFF
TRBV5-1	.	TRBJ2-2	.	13	TGCGCCAGCAGCTTGGGAGGCCCCCGGGAGCTGTTTTTT	CASSLGGPRELFF
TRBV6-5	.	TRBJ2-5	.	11	TGTGCCAGCCACAAATGGGAGACCCAGTACTTC	CASHKWETQYF
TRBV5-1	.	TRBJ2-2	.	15	TGCGCCAGCAGCTGGTTCAGCGCGGTCACCGGGGAGCTGTTTTTT	CASSWFSAVTGELFF
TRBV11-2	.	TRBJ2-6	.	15	TGTGCCAGCAGCTCACAGGGAACTGGGGCCAACGTCCTGACTTTC	CASSSQGTGANVLTF
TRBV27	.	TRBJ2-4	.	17	TGTGCCAGCAGTTCGTATCCCACAGGGAAGGCCAAAAACATTCAGTACTTC	CASSSYPTGKAKNIQYF
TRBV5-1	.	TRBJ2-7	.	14	TGCGCCAGCAGCTTGGGGGCAGCCATCGACGAGCAGTACTTC	CASSLGAAIDEQYF
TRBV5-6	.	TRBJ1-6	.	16	TGTGCCAGCAGCTTGGCGCCCGGACAATATAATTCACCCCTCCACTTT	CASSLAPGQYNSPLHF
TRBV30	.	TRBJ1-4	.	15	TGTGCCTGGAGTGTCAGCAGGGTAACTAATGAAAAACTGTTTTTT	CAWSVSRVTNEKLFF
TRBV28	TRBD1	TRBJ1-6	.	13	TGTGCCAGCAGTTACACGACAGGGCGTTATCTCCACTTT	CASSYTTGRYLHF
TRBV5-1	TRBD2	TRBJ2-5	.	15	TGCGCCAGCAACCTCGGACTAGCGGGAGCGGAGACCCAGTACTTC	CASNLGLAGAETQYF
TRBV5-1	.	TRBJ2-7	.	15	TGCGCCAGCCGCGACCCAGGTCCGAGCTCCTACGAGCAGTACTTC	CASRDPGPSSYEQYF
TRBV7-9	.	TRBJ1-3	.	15	TGTGCCAGCAGCCCCGGTGACAACTCTGGAAACACCATATATTTT	CASSPGDNSGNTIYF
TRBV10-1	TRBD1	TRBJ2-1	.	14	TGCGCCAGCAGCGGGACAGGGTTTACCGATGAGCAGTTCTTC	CASSGTGFTDEQFF
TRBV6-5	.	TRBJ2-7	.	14	TGTGCCAGCAGTTATACCCCAACAGGCTACGAGCAGTACTTC	CASSYTPTGYEQYF
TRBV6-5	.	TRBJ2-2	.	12	TGTGCCAGCAGTACAGGAGCCGGGGAGCTGTTTTTT	CASSTGAGELFF
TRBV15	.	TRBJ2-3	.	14	TGTGCCACCAGCAGAGAAACTAGCCCAGATACGCAGTATTTT	CATSRETSPDTQYF
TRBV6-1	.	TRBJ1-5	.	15	TGTGCCAGCAGTGAACAGGGGCTCGGCAATCAGCCCCAGCATTTT	CASSEQGLGNQPQHF
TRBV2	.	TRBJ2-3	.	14	TGTGCCAGCAGCGCCCTTGTATCCAGAGATACGCAGTATTTT	CASSALVSRDTQYF
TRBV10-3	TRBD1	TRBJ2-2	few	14	TGTGCCATCAGGAAAACAGGGGCCACCGGGGAGCTGTTTTTT	CAIRKTGATGELFF
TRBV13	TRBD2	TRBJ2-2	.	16	TGTGCCAGCAGCTCTGGACTAGCGGTGAACACCGGGGAGCTGTTTTTT	CASSSGLAVNTGELFF
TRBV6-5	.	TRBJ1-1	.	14	TGTGCCAGCAGTTACGTCCCAGGCAACACTGAAGCTTTCTTT	CASSYVPGNTEAFF
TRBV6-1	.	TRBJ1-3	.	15	TGTGCCAGCAGTGAATATGGAGGGTTCGGAAACACCATATATTTT	CASSEYGGFGNTIYF
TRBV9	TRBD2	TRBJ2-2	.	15	TGTGCCAGCAGCGGACTAGCGCGGAACACCGGGGAGCTGTTTTTT	CASSGLARNTGELFF
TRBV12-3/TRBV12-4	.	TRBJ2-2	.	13	TGTGCCAGCAGTTTACAGGGGCGCGGGGAGCTGTTTTTT	CASSLQGRGELFF
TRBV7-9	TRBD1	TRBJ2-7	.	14	TGTGCCAGCAGTCTCGACAGGGAGATCTACGAGCAGTACTTC	CASSLDREIYEQYF
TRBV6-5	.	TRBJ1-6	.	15	TGTGCCAGCAGTTACGGGGACCAGGGGAGTTCACCCCTCCACTTT	CASSYGDQGSSPLHF
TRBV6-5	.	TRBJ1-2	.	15	TGTGCCAGCAGTTTTCTCCCAGTGGATGCGGATGGCTACACCTTC	CASSFLPVDADGYTF
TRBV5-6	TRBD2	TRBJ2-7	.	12	TGTGCCAGCAGCTTGGAGGCTAGCGGGAAGTACTTC	CASSLEASGKYF
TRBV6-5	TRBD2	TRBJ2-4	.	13	TGTGCCAGCATGCGAGCGGGAGGGGACATTCAGTACTTC	CASMRAGGDIQYF
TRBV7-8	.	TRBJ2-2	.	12	TGTGCCAGCAGTAGAGACACCGGGGAGCTGTTTTTT	CASSRDTGELFF
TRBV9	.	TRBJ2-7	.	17	TGTGCCAGCAGCGTAACCCTCCGGGGTAGCGGATCCTACGAGCAGTACTTC	CASSVTLRGSGSYEQYF
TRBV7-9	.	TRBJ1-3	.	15	TGTGCCAGCAGCTTCGACTTGTCCTATGAAAACACCATATATTTT	CASSFDLSYENTIYF
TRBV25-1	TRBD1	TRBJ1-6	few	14	TGTGCCAGCAGTGTACAGGGGATGAATTCACCCCTCCACTTT	CASSVQGMNSPLHF
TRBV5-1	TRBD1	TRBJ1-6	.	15	TGCGCCAGCAGCTCGGGACAGGGCGGAAATTCACCCCTCCACTTT	CASSSGQGGNSPLHF
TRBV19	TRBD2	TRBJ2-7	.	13	TGTGCCAGTAGAATGGCGGGGGGAGCCGAGCAGTACTTC	CASRMAGGAEQYF